The subject of this entry is one T cell receptor beta chain. The data were taken from a study of blood T cell repertoires in COVID-19. Assay: immunoSEQ multiplex PCR; the TCRdb copy retains only in-frame clones and omits some. The sample yields about 270,000 clones, around 86% seen once. The CDR3 spans 13 residues. V shed 1 base and J 13 bases; nucleotides not matched to a gene: 5. Germline CDR1 reads MGHDK; CDR2 reads SYGVNS. Specimen: peripheral blood. The J gene is TRBJ1-4, the V gene TRBV25-1; TRBD1 aligns across 8 bases. This TCR came from a woman aged 60-75 years who had recovered from COVID-19. This CDR3 reads CASSELGQAGLFF. DNA of the CDR3: TGTGCCAGCAGTGAATTGGGACAGGCGGGACTGTTTTTT.